These 21 T cell receptor beta chains were sequenced from one sample in a study of shared clonotypes between healthy human individuals (dated by TCRdb to the early 2020s). The protocol used for the library was the immunoSEQ multiplex PCR assay. Here the immuneACCESS table is served through TCRdb, limited to in-frame sequences with V and J called. Missing clones are a known gap in these copies; in checked studies unresolved V genes cover under half, and the rest lacks a known reason. The sample table contains about 650,000 clones; only one count was recorded for 95% to 96% of them. 0.1% to 0.11% of the sample is taken by the ten largest. For the CD8 naive samples, CD45RO-negative cells were positively selected for CCR7, yielding a CD45RA+CCR7+ population from which TemRA cells were excluded. Sample: naive CD8+ T cells sorted from blood. What the cell subset or site label conveys for this sample: CD45RA+CCR7+. All receptors derive from a woman between 25 and 40 years old in good health.

The gene calls are TRBV28 and TRBJ2-3, with 11 nucleotides matching TRBD1. The CDR3 covers 16 residues. V lost 9 bases and J lost 2; bases outside the gene matches: 10. CDR1 is MDHEN and CDR2 is SYDVKM in the germline V gene. The CDR3 coding sequence is TGTGCCAGTTATTCCGGGACAGGGGGTGACACAGATACGCAGTATTTT. Translation gives CASYSGTGGDTDTQYF. The variable domain in full, completed from reference TRBV28 and TRBJ2-3, reads DVKVTQSSRYLVKRTGEKVFLECVQDMDHENMFWYRQDPGLGLRLIYFSYDVKMKEKGDIPEGYSVSREKKERFSLILESASTNQTSMYLCASYSGTGGDTDTQYFGPGTRLTVL.

The CDR3 spells CAISDSEDMGNEQFF. The CDR3 DNA sequence: TGTGCCATCAGTGACAGTGAGGACATGGGCAATGAGCAGTTCTTC. The gene calls are TRBV10-3 and TRBJ2-1, with a possible D match to TRBD1 (5 bases). Trimming took 3 bases from V and 6 from J, leaving 15 bases between them. Germline lookup yields CDR1 ENHRY and CDR2 SYGVKD. This CDR3 spans 15 amino acids.

This clone appeared a few times. The chain has TRBV4-1 and TRBJ2-7, with 8 bases lining up with TRBD1. CDR1 and CDR2 (germline): MGHRA, YSYEKL. V shed 4 bases, J shed 4 bases, and the junction held 3 bases outside the gene matches. The CDR3 covers 13 residues. CDR3 loop: CASSPGQEYEQYF. Here the CDR3 DNA reads TGCGCCAGCAGCCCGGGACAGGAATACGAGCAGTACTTC.

This chain joins TRBV27 and TRBJ1-2; D might be TRBD1 (6 bases). The CDR3 sequence is 14 residues long. V was cut by 3 bases and J by 3 bases, with 11 bases left in between. Germline assignment: CDR1 MNHEY and CDR2 SMNVEV (reference sequence). The CDR3 sequence is CASSFDRTDYGYTF. CDR3 in DNA: TGTGCCAGCAGTTTCGACCGGACAGACTATGGCTACACCTTC.

The chain employs TRBV7-9 and TRBJ2-5; possible D gene TRBD1, 6 bases. The germline V gene has CDR1 SEHNR and CDR2 FQNEAQ (reference sequence). The CDR3 sequence is 17 residues long. Trimming shortened V by 0 bases and J by 5 bases, and 19 bases separated the two germline ends. In nucleotides, the CDR3 is TGTGCCAGCAGCTTAGCCCCACAGGGATCGCGGTTGGAGACCCAGTACTTC. Its translation: CASSLAPQGSRLETQYF.

The chain combines TRBV7-2 with TRBJ1-3, with 8 bases fitting TRBD1. With V trimmed by 5 bases and J by 0 bases, 3 bases remained unmatched. The CDR3 is 15 residues long. Germline CDR1 SGHTA, CDR2 FQGNSA. This CDR3 reads CASSKDRGSGNTIYF. The CDR3 DNA reads TGTGCCAGCAGCAAAGACAGGGGCTCTGGAAACACCATATATTTT. Based on the CDR3 plus reference TRBV7-2 and TRBJ1-3, the full variable domain is GAGVSQSPSNKVTEKGKDVELRCDPISGHTALYWYRQSLGQGLEFLIYFQGNSAPDKSGLPSDRFSAERTGGSVSTLTIQRTQQEDSAVYLCASSKDRGSGNTIYFGEGSWLTVV.

This chain connects TRBV27 to TRBJ2-7, with TRBD2 matching over 7 bases. Per the germline V gene, CDR1 is MNHEY and CDR2 is SMNVEV (reference sequence). V lost 6 bases, J lost 0 bases, and 2 bases stayed unmatched. The CDR3 is made up of 13 amino acids. CDR3 in amino acids: CASRKRDSYEQYF. The CDR3 bases are TGTGCCAGCAGGAAGCGGGACTCCTACGAGCAGTACTTC.

The V and J genes are TRBV27 and TRBJ1-1; TRBD1 agrees at 7 bases. With 5 bases clipped from V and 1 base from J, the junction kept 4 bases outside the gene matches. This CDR3 contains 14 residues. Germline V gene lookup returns CDR1 MNHEY and CDR2 SMNVEV (reference sequence). CDR3 in amino acids: CASSTGQANTEAFF. DNA of the CDR3: TGTGCCAGCAGTACCGGACAGGCGAACACTGAAGCTTTCTTT.

In this sample, this clone turned up once. This chain uses TRBV5-6 with TRBJ1-2; weak D call: TRBD1 (5 bases). Germline V lookup: CDR1 SGHDT, CDR2 YYEEEE. The CDR3 contains 14 residues. Between the trimmed V and J ends, which lost 6 bases and 2 bases, there was a span of 14 bases. The CDR3: CASTLPGANYGYTF. Here the CDR3 DNA reads TGTGCCAGCACCCTCCCCGGGGCGAACTATGGCTACACCTTC.

This chain connects TRBV9 to TRBJ2-3; D is unclear. This CDR3 spans 17 amino acids. CDR1 is SGDLS and CDR2 is YYNGEE in the germline V gene. Trimming took off 0 bases at V and 1 base at J, with 15 bases between the two ends. The CDR3 DNA is TGTGCCAGCAGCGTAGATCAAAGTCGACGGCGCACAGATACGCAGTATTTT. The encoded protein is CASSVDQSRRRTDTQYF. Full variable domain (rest looked up from reference TRBV9 and TRBJ2-3): DSGVTQTPKHLITATGQRVTLRCSPRSGDLSVYWYQQSLDQGLQFLIQYYNGEERAKGNILERFSAQQFPDLHSELNLSSLELGDSALYFCASSVDQSRRRTDTQYFGPGTRLTVL.

The rearrangement joins TRBV28 to TRBJ2-7; a possible D gene is TRBD2 (5 bases). Germline CDR1 MDHEN, CDR2 SYDVKM. The CDR3 is 13 residues long. V lost 3 bases to trimming and J lost 5 bases, with 11 bases between them. As DNA, the CDR3 is TGTGCCAGCAGTTTTCGAGGGTTGGACGAGCAGTACTTC. Its protein product is CASSFRGLDEQYF.

The chain employs TRBV27 and TRBJ1-5, with D possibly TRBD1 on 6 matching bases. CDR3 length: 13 residues. The V gene's germline CDR1 is MNHEY and CDR2 SMNVEV (reference sequence). The V gene lost 6 bases and the J gene lost 11 bases, with 17 bases spanning the gap. The CDR3 reads CASSPGASLAQHF. CDR3 nucleotides: TGTGCCAGCAGCCCAGGGGCCAGTTTGGCCCAGCATTTT.

This chain connects TRBV4-1 to TRBJ2-6, with D unclear. Germline V CDR1 and CDR2: MGHRA, YSYEKL. V gave up 0 bases and J gave up 3 bases, with 9 bases separating them. The CDR3 spans 16 residues. DNA of the CDR3: TGCGCCAGCAGCCAAGAGGAAGGGATTGGGGCCAACGTCCTGACTTTC. Amino acid sequence: CASSQEEGIGANVLTF.

This clone appeared once. The chain combines TRBV5-8 with TRBJ1-4; 9 bases align to TRBD1. Germline V gives CDR1 SGHTS, CDR2 YDEGEE. With 1 base clipped from V and 9 bases from J, the junction kept 4 bases outside the gene matches. The CDR3 is 14 amino acids. For the CDR3, the DNA is TGTGCCAGCAGCTTGTCACAGGGGGCGAAAAAACTGTTTTTT. Translation: CASSLSQGAKKLFF.

This chain joins TRBV19 and TRBJ2-7; 9 bases match TRBD1. Germline V gives CDR1 LNHDA, CDR2 SQIVND (reference sequence). CDR3 length: 14 residues. J was trimmed by 2 bases and V by 4 bases; bases with no gene match: 3. The chain's CDR3 is CASSNRGRAYEQYF. CDR3 bases: TGTGCCAGTAGTAACAGGGGGCGAGCCTACGAGCAGTACTTC. Using reference TRBV19 and TRBJ2-7 for the parts outside the CDR3, the full variable domain is DGGITQSPKYLFRKEGQNVTLSCEQNLNHDAMYWYRQDPGQGLRLIYYSQIVNDFQKGDIAEGYSVSREKKESFPLTVTSAQKNPTAFYLCASSNRGRAYEQYFGPGTRLTVT.

Of note for this clone: The sample carries other DNA sequences with the same CDR3. V and J are TRBV5-6 and TRBJ2-7; 8 positions agree with TRBD1. The CDR3 contains 13 residues. The trim removed 3 bases at V and 1 base at J, leaving 0 bases unmatched. Germline V CDR1 and CDR2: SGHDT, YYEEEE. This CDR3 is CASSWDRSYEQYF. In nucleotides, the CDR3 is TGTGCCAGCAGCTGGGACAGGTCCTACGAGCAGTACTTC. The complete variable domain, with remaining parts taken from reference TRBV5-6 and TRBJ2-7, reads DAGVTQSPTHLIKTRGQQVTLRCSPKSGHDTVSWYQQALGQGPQFIFQYYEEEERQRGNFPDRFSGHQFPNYSSELNVNALLLGDSALYLCASSWDRSYEQYFGPGTRLTVT.

The rearrangement uses TRBV13 and TRBJ2-5; tentatively, D is TRBD2 (6 bases). CDR3 length equals 13 residues. Germline CDR1 reads PRHDT; CDR2 reads FYEKMQ (reference sequence). V lost 5 bases and J 3 bases, leaving 10 bases between the germline ends. CDR3 protein: CASSETSKETQYF. CDR3 DNA: TGTGCCAGCAGCGAAACTAGCAAAGAGACCCAGTACTTC.

J is TRBJ2-7 and V is TRBV5-1; TRBD2 might be the D (6 bases). Germline V CDR1 and CDR2: SGHRS, YFSETQ. This CDR3 contains 16 residues. V lost 3 bases, J lost 4 bases, and 20 bases lay in between. CDR3 in amino acids: CASSWKGLKTIYEQYF. The CDR3 nucleotides are TGCGCCAGCAGCTGGAAGGGACTGAAGACCATTTACGAGCAGTACTTC. The entire variable domain, with the rest obtained from reference TRBV5-1 and TRBJ2-7, is as follows: KAGVTQTPRYLIKTRGQQVTLSCSPISGHRSVSWYQQTPGQGLQFLFEYFSETQRNKGNFPGRFSGRQFSNSRSEMNVSTLELGDSALYLCASSWKGLKTIYEQYFGPGTRLTVT.

The rearrangement joins TRBV6-5 to TRBJ1-1; a possible D gene is TRBD1 (6 bases). The CDR3 consists of 15 residues. V lost 5 bases, J lost 0 bases, and 13 bases lay in between. The V gene's germline CDR1 is MNHEY and CDR2 SVGAGI. The CDR3 loop reads CASSTWDKVNTEAFF. The CDR3 region has the DNA TGTGCCAGCAGTACCTGGGACAAGGTGAACACTGAAGCTTTCTTT.

The gene calls are TRBV2 and TRBJ1-4, with 9 bases matching TRBD1. Unmatched junction bases numbered 6, after V lost 5 bases and J lost 5 bases. Germline V gene data show CDR1 as SNHLY and CDR2 as FYNNEI. This CDR3 is 15 amino acids long. CDR3 coding DNA: TGTGCCAGCAGTCAGAAACAGGGGGCAAATGAAAAACTGTTTTTT. Translation gives CASSQKQGANEKLFF.

This sequence joins TRBV13 and TRBJ2-7, with 9 bases matching TRBD1. The CDR3 contains 15 residues. Germline CDR1 is PRHDT and CDR2 is FYEKMQ (reference sequence). With 5 bases clipped from V and 6 bases from J, the junction kept 11 bases outside the gene matches. CDR3 bases: TGTGCCAGCAGCCCTCGGGACAGGGCTCTCTCCGAGCAGTACTTC. Amino acids: CASSPRDRALSEQYF.